The present T cell receptor beta chain was sequenced within a study of blood T cell repertoires in COVID-19. Study information: The United States, Italy and Spain were the sources of the acute and convalescent COVID-19 samples. In each case, the material was cDNA or gDNA derived from T cells, B-cell-depleted T cells, or PBMCs.

J lost 3 bases, V lost 4 bases, and 4 bases had no gene match. Looked up from germline, CDR1 is MNHEY and CDR2 is SVGAGI. The CDR3 is 16 amino acids. Per the original data handling: It was from reference gene primer amplification that nucleated cell counts were estimated. Libraries were prepared by immunoSEQ multiplex PCR; TCRdb keeps only in-frame clonotypes and omits some of them. V, J and clone size are those of that table, while D and trimming were read from the DNA. The sample has approximately 160,000 clones, under 85% seen once. V usage is TRBV6-5 and J usage is TRBJ2-5; 14 bases line up with TRBD2. The sequenced sample consisted of peripheral blood. This TCR was sampled from a man in his 70s who had recovered from COVID-19. CDR3 region: CASSSTGLAGEETQYF. The CDR3 coding sequence is TGTGCCAGCAGTTCCACGGGACTAGCGGGAGAAGAGACCCAGTACTTC.